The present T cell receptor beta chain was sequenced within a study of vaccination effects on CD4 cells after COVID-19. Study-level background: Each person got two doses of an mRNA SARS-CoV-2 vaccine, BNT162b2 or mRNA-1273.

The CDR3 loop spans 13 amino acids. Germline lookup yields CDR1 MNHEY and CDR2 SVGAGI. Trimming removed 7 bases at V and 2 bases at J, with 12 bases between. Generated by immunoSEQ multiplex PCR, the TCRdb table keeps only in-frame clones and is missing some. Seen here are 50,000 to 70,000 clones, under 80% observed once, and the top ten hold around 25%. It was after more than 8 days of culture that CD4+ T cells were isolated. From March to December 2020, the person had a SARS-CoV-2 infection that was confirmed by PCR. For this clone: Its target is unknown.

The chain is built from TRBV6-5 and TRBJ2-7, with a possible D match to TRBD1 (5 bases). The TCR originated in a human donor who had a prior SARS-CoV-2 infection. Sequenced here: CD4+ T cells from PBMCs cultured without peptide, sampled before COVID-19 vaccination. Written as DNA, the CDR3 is TGTGCCAGCACGGTACAGGTCCCCTACGAGCAGTACTTC. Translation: CASTVQVPYEQYF.